This T cell receptor (beta chain) was captured by sequencing in a study of blood T cell repertoires in COVID-19. Study overall: Spain, Italy and the United States supplied samples that represented acute and convalescent COVID-19.

In the authors' methods: Reference gene primer amplification gave estimated nucleated cell counts. TCRdb's copy holds only in-frame clones and misses some; the assay was immunoSEQ multiplex PCR. That table is the source of V, J and clone size, and D and trimming were worked out from the DNA. This sample yields a few hundred thousand clones, of which 75% to 90% are seen a single time; around 1% belongs to the top ten. The CDR3 covers 13 residues. Looked up from germline, CDR1 is MNHEY and CDR2 is SMNVEV (reference sequence). Trimming cost V 6 bases and J 5 bases, with 12 bases left between them. The V gene is TRBV27, the J gene TRBJ2-3; D possibly corresponds to TRBD1 (6 bases). Sequenced sample: PBMCs or T cells enriched from blood (not recorded which). This receptor was identified in a man aged 18 to 35 who had recovered from COVID-19. CDR3 coding DNA: TGTGCCAGCAGCGTATGGGGGCAAGATACGCAGTATTTT. It codes for CASSVWGQDTQYF.